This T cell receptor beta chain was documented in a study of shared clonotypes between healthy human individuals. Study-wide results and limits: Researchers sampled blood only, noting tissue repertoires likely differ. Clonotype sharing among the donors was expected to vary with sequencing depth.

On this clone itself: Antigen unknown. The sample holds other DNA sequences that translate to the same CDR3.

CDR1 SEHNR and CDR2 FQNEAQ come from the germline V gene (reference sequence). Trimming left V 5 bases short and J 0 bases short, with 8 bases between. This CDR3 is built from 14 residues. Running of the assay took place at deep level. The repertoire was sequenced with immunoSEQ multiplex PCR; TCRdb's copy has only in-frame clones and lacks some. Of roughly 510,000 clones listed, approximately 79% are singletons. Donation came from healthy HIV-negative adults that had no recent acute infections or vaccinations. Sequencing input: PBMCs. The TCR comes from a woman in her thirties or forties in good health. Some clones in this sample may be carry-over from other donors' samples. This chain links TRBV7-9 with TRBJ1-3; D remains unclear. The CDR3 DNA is TGTGCCAGCAGCGTAGGCGGCTCTGGAAACACCATATATTTT. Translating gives CASSVGGSGNTIYF.